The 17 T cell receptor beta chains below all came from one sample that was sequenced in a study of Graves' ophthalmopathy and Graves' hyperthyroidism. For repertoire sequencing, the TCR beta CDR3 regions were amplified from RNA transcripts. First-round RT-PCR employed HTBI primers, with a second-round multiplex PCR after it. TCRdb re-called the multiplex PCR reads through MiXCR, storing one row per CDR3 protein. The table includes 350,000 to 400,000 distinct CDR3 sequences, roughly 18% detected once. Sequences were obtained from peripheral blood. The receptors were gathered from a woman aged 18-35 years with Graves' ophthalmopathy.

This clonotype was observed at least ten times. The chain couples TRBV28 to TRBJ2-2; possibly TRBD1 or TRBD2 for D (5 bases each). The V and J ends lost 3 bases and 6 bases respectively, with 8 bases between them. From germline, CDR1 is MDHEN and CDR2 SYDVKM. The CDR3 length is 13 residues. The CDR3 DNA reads TGTGCCAGCAGTTTGTTGGGACCCGGGGAGCTGTTTTTT. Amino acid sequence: CASSLLGPGELFF.

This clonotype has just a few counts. The CDR3 DNA follows: TGTGCCACCAGCAGAGAACAGGGAGAGGGGGCATACGAGCAGTACTTC. Its protein is CATSREQGEGAYEQYF. V and J are TRBV15 and TRBJ2-7; TRBD1 matches 7 bases. The CDR3 runs to 16 residues. V was pared by 0 bases and J by 4 bases, with 9 bases of the junction left unmatched. Per germline, CDR1 LNHNV and CDR2 YYDKDF (reference sequence).

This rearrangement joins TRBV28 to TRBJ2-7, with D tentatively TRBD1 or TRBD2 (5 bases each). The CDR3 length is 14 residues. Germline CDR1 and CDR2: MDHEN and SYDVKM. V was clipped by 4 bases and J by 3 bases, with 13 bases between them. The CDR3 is CASSWGLGVYEQYF. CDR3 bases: TGTGCCAGCAGTTGGGGCTTGGGGGTCTACGAGCAGTACTTC.

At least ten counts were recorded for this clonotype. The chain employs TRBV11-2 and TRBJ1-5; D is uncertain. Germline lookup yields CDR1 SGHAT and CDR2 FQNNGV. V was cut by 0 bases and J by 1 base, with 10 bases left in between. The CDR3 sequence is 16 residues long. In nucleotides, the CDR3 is TGTGCCAGCAGCTTAGAGGCTATAGGGAGCAATCAGCCCCAGCATTTT. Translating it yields CASSLEAIGSNQPQHF.

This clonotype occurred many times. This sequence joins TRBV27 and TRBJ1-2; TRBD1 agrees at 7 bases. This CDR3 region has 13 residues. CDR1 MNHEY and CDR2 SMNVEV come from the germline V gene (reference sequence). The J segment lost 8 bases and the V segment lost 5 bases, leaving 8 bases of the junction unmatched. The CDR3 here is CASSITGAGGYTF. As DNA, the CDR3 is TGTGCCAGCAGTATCACAGGGGCGGGAGGCTACACCTTC.

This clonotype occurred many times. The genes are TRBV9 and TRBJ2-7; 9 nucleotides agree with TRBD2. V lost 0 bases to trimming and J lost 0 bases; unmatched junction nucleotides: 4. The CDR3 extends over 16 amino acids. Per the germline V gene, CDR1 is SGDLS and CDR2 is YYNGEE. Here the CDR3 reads CASSVGGSGSSYEQYF. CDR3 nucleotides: TGTGCCAGCAGCGTAGGGGGTAGCGGGAGCTCCTACGAGCAGTACTTC.

Written as DNA, the CDR3 is TGTGCCACCAGTGACAGTGGGACACAAGAGACCCAGTACTTC. Protein: CATSDSGTQETQYF. The chain has TRBV24-1 and TRBJ2-5; D may be TRBD1 (6 bases). Trimming shortened V by 4 bases and J by 2 bases, and 10 bases separated the two germline ends. CDR1 and CDR2 (germline): KGHDR, SFDVKD. CDR3 size: 14 residues.

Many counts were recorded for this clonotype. CDR3 region: CASSLQHGPSSYNSPLHF. In DNA, the CDR3 is TGTGCCAGCAGTTTACAACATGGGCCCAGCTCCTATAATTCACCCCTCCACTTT. The V gene is TRBV27, the J gene TRBJ1-6, with unresolved D. CDR1 is MNHEY and CDR2 is SMNVEV in the germline V gene (reference sequence). Trimming took 2 bases from V and 0 from J, leaving 14 bases between them. The CDR3 sequence is 18 residues long.

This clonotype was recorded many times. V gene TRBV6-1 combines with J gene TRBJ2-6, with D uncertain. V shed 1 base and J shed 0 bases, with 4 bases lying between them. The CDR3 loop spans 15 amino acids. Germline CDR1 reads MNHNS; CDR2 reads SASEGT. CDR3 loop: CASSEGSSGANVLTF. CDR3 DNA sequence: TGTGCCAGCAGTGAAGGGAGCTCTGGGGCCAACGTCCTGACTTTC.

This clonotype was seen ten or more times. CDR3 in amino acids: CASTLWAGGLTGELFF. In DNA form, the CDR3 reads TGTGCCAGCACCCTATGGGCGGGGGGACTCACCGGGGAGCTGTTTTTT. The chain carries TRBV6-1 and TRBJ2-2; 8 bases line up with TRBD2. Trimming at V came to 7 bases and at J to 4 bases, leaving 11 bases not matched to a gene. There are 16 residues in the CDR3. From germline, CDR1 is MNHNS and CDR2 SASEGT.

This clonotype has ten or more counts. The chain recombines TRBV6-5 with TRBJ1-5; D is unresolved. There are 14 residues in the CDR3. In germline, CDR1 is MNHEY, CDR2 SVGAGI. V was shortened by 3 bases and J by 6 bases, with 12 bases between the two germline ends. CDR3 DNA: TGTGCCAGCAGTTATCCGTCGAGAGGTCAGCCCCAGCATTTT. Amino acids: CASSYPSRGQPQHF.

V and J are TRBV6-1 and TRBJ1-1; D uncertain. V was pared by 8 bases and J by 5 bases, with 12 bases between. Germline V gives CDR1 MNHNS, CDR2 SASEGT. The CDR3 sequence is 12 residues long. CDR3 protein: CASGYVGTEAFF. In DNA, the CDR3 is TGTGCCAGCGGATATGTGGGTACTGAAGCTTTCTTT.

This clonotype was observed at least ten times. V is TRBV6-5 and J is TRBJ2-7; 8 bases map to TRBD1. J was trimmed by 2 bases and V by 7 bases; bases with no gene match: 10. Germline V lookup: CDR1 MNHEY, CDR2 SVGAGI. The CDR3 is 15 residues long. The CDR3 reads CASNPGTGLAYEQYF. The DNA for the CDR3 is TGTGCCAGCAACCCCGGGACAGGTTTGGCCTACGAGCAGTACTTC.

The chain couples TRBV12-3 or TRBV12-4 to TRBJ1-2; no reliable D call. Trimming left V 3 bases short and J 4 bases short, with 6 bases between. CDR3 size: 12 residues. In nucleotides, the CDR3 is TGTGCCAGCAGTTTTTTACTCTATGGCTACACCTTC. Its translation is CASSFLLYGYTF.

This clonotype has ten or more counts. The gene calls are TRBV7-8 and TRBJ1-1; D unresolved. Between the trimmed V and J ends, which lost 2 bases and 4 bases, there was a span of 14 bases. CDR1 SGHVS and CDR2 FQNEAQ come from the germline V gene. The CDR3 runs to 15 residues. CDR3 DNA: TGTGCCAGCAGCTTAAGTCAGAAGGCGGGCACTGAAGCTTTCTTT. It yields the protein CASSLSQKAGTEAFF.

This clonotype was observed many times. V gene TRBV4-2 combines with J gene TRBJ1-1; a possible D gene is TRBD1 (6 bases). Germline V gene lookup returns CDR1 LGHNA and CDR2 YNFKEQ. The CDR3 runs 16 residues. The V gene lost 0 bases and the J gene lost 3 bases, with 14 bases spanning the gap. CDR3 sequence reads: CASSQDSGGADTEAFF. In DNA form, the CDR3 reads TGTGCCAGCAGCCAAGATTCGGGGGGCGCGGACACTGAAGCTTTCTTT.

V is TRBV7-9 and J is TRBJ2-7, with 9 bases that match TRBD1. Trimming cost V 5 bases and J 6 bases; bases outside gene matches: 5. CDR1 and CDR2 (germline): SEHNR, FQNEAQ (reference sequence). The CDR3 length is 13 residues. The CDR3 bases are TGTGCCAGCAGCCGAGACAGGGGGTTCGAGCAGTACTTC. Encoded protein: CASSRDRGFEQYF.